These T cell receptor beta chains were read from a single sample in a study of blood T cells in healthy people across ages. MiXCR, applied by TCRdb to the 5' RACE reads, yields one record per CDR3 protein. This table has about 1.7 million distinct CDR3 sequences, roughly 27% appearing once. The sample was blood. The receptor set was obtained from a woman between 25 and 40 years old in good health. Both conserved end residues are part of each CDR3. The D gene is left open where the match is weak. Rows give clone size only sometimes, using once, few, many, or a class for an expanded clone.

>.|few|TRBV5-6|TRBJ2-3|16
CASSLVSETSTDTQYF
TGTGCCAGCAGCTTGGTGTCGGAAACCTCCACAGATACGCAGTATTTT
>.|.|TRBV4-1|TRBJ2-5|14
CASSQVEKQETQYF
TGCGCCAGCAGCCAGGTAGAGAAACAAGAGACCCAGTACTTC
>.|.|TRBV3-1|TRBJ2-2|14
CASSQGGDTGELFF
TGTGCCAGCAGCCAAGGAGGGGATACCGGGGAGCTGTTTTTT
>TRBD2|.|TRBV5-1|TRBJ2-1|15
CASTMTGLGPDEQFF
TGCGCCAGCACAATGACGGGACTAGGGCCTGATGAGCAGTTCTTC
>.|many|TRBV29-1|TRBJ2-3|13
CSVGGQLTDTQYF
TGCAGCGTTGGGGGGCAGCTCACAGATACGCAGTATTTT
>TRBD1|.|TRBV7-9|TRBJ2-7|16
CASSSLRTGNSYEQYF
TGTGCCAGCAGCTCCCTTAGGACAGGGAACTCCTACGAGCAGTACTTC
>.|.|TRBV4-1|TRBJ2-7|16
CACSQEEAASSYEQYF
TGCGCCTGCAGCCAAGAAGAGGCGGCGAGCTCCTACGAGCAGTACTTC
>.|.|TRBV10-3|TRBJ1-3|16
CAISESPVQSGNTIYF
TGTGCCATCAGTGAGTCTCCGGTACAGTCTGGAAACACCATATATTTT
>.|.|TRBV16|TRBJ1-1|14
CASSQPGQNTEAFF
TGTGCCAGCAGCCAACCGGGACAGAACACTGAAGCTTTCTTT
>.|many|TRBV20-1|TRBJ1-2|11
CSATEYYGYTF
TGCAGTGCTACGGAATACTATGGCTACACCTTC
>.|.|TRBV5-5|TRBJ2-7|14
CASSCQDSCLPQYF
TGTGCCAGCAGCTGCCAGGACAGTTGTCTGCCCCAGTACTTC
>.|few|TRBV20-1|TRBJ2-7|13
CSPNSPEGYEQYF
TGCAGTCCCAATTCCCCCGAGGGATACGAGCAGTACTTC
>TRBD2|.|TRBV13|TRBJ2-3|15
CASSSRLARTDTQYF
TGTGCCAGCAGCTCCAGACTAGCGCGCACAGATACGCAGTATTTT
>TRBD2|many|TRBV10-3|TRBJ2-7|13
CAISEAGLAEQYF
TGTGCCATCAGTGAGGCTGGACTAGCGGAGCAGTACTTC
>TRBD1|.|TRBV29-1|TRBJ1-6|13
CSARDSKNSPLHF
TGCAGCGCTCGGGACAGTAAGAACTCACCCCTCCACTTT
>.|.|TRBV20-1|TRBJ1-4|13
CSAREFPGEKLFF
TGCAGTGCTAGAGAGTTCCCGGGGGAAAAACTGTTTTTT
>TRBD1|few|TRBV11-2|TRBJ1-2|14
CASSVTGVGYGYTF
TGTGCCAGCAGCGTTACAGGGGTTGGGTATGGCTACACCTTC
>TRBD1|few|TRBV19|TRBJ1-2|14
CASSMVQGALGYTF
TGTGCCAGTAGTATGGTACAGGGGGCGCTTGGCTACACCTTC
>.|.|TRBV18|TRBJ2-7|15
CASSPLGTTPNEQYF
TGTGCCAGCTCACCACTGGGGACAACCCCGAACGAGCAGTACTTC
>.|.|TRBV10-3|TRBJ2-1|13
CAISESEYNEQFF
TGTGCCATCAGTGAGTCGGAATACAATGAGCAGTTCTTC
>.|.|TRBV9|TRBJ1-2|15
CASSVVPSSSYGYTF
TGTGCCAGCAGCGTAGTCCCCAGTTCTTCCTATGGCTACACCTTC
>.|few|TRBV5-1|TRBJ1-1|14
CASSLGRVGTEAFF
TGCGCCAGCAGCTTGGGGAGGGTCGGCACTGAAGCTTTCTTT
>TRBD1|.|TRBV12-3/TRBV12-4|TRBJ2-7|14
CTSSTGTGPREQYF
TGTACCAGCAGTACCGGGACAGGGCCCCGCGAGCAGTACTTC
>TRBD2|many|TRBV5-4|TRBJ2-1|14
CASTTGTSRHEQFF
TGTGCCAGCACCACCGGGACTAGTAGACATGAGCAGTTCTTC
>.|many|TRBV5-1|TRBJ1-5|13
CASSLGSRGPQHF
TGCGCCAGCAGCTTGGGGTCTAGGGGGCCCCAGCATTTT
>TRBD1|.|TRBV10-3|TRBJ1-1|12
CAMGQSNTEAFF
TGTGCCATGGGACAGTCGAACACTGAAGCTTTCTTT
>TRBD1|few|TRBV20-1|TRBJ2-7|14
CSAWETGRSYEQYF
TGCAGTGCCTGGGAGACAGGGCGTTCGTACGAGCAGTACTTC
>.|.|TRBV29-1|TRBJ2-7|12
CSVGRSPYEQYF
TGCAGCGTTGGGCGGTCCCCCTACGAGCAGTACTTC
>.|few|TRBV4-1|TRBJ1-2|15
CASSHRGPTDYGYTF
TGCGCCAGCAGCCACAGAGGACCGACCGACTATGGCTACACCTTC
>TRBD1|many|TRBV12-3/TRBV12-4|TRBJ1-5|13
CASRTGRNQPQHF
TGTGCCAGCAGGACAGGGAGAAATCAGCCCCAGCATTTT
>TRBD2|.|TRBV14|TRBJ2-7|15
CASSRSLGTSYEQYF
TGTGCCAGCAGCCGATCACTCGGGACTAGCTACGAGCAGTACTTC
>TRBD1|.|TRBV29-1|TRBJ1-1|15
CSVDRWTGSNTEAFF
TGCAGCGTTGATCGCTGGACAGGTTCGAACACTGAAGCTTTCTTT
>.|few|TRBV4-1|TRBJ2-7|12
CASSQLVYEQYF
TGCGCCAGCAGCCAATTGGTCTACGAGCAGTACTTC
>.|few|TRBV15|TRBJ1-1|13
CATGMAEDTEAFF
TGTGCCACCGGGATGGCAGAGGACACTGAAGCTTTCTTT
>.|.|TRBV5-1|TRBJ2-5|14
CASSFLKAEGTQYF
TGCGCCAGCAGCTTCCTGAAGGCGGAAGGGACCCAGTACTTC
>TRBD1|many|TRBV5-1|TRBJ2-7|16
CASSSPDRGSSYEQYF
TGCGCCAGCAGCTCACCTGACAGGGGAAGTTCCTACGAGCAGTACTTC
>.|.|TRBV12-3/TRBV12-4|TRBJ1-3|16
CASSFGQSISGNTIYF
TGTGCCAGCAGTTTCGGGCAGTCGATCTCTGGAAACACCATATATTTT
>TRBD1|few|TRBV7-2|TRBJ2-5|17
CASSLNRPGGAQETQYF
TGTGCCAGCAGCTTAAATAGGCCAGGGGGTGCGCAAGAGACCCAGTACTTC
>.|.|TRBV20-1|TRBJ1-5|15
CSARFAGGSNQPQHF
TGCAGTGCTCGTTTTGCCGGCGGCAGCAATCAGCCCCAGCATTTT
>TRBD1|few|TRBV5-1|TRBJ1-1|14
CASSLTTGGTEAFF
TGCGCCAGCAGCTTGACGACAGGGGGGACTGAAGCTTTCTTT
>TRBD1|few|TRBV28|TRBJ2-7|14
CASSQTDRDYEQYF
TGTGCCAGCAGCCAGACGGACAGGGACTACGAGCAGTACTTC
>.|.|TRBV12-3/TRBV12-4|TRBJ2-1|16
CTSSLRGGLSLVKQFF
TGTACCAGCAGTTTAAGGGGGGGACTGAGCCTAGTAAAGCAGTTCTTC